Listed below are T cell receptor beta chains from one sample, sequenced in a study of STAT5B mutations in CD4+ large granular lymphocyte leukemia. The assay was immunoSEQ multiplex PCR, and TCRdb's table has in-frame clones only and misses some. The top ten clones hold about 3% of a sample with 35,000 to 45,000 clones, 70% to 90% of them seen once. Specimen: CD4+ T cells from blood buffy coats. The receptors originated from a human donor in good health. Both conserved end residues are part of each CDR3. D genes are given only for firm matches. Size is omitted from some rows. Given values are once, few, many or a class for expanded clones.

CDR3: CASSQLGLAVNTGELFF
DNA: TGTGCCAGCAGCCAACTGGGACTAGCGGTAAACACCGGGGAGCTGTTTTTT
size: .
V: TRBV4-2
J: TRBJ2-2
D: TRBD2

CDR3: CASSPRTGATYEQYF
DNA: TGTGCCAGCAGTCCCCGGACAGGGGCCACGTACGAGCAGTACTTC
size: .
V: TRBV6-5
J: TRBJ2-7
D: TRBD1

CDR3: CASSMPGQAHNEQFF
DNA: TGTGCCAGCAGCATGCCGGGACAGGCTCACAATGAGCAGTTCTTC
size: .
V: TRBV7-9
J: TRBJ2-1
D: TRBD1

CDR3: CASSEAQGPYGYTF
DNA: TGTGCCAGCAGTGAAGCGCAGGGCCCCTATGGCTACACCTTC
size: .
V: TRBV2
J: TRBJ1-2
D: .

CDR3: CASIYKPLASTDTQYF
DNA: TGTGCCAGCATTTATAAGCCCCTAGCTAGCACAGATACGCAGTATTTT
size: .
V: TRBV2
J: TRBJ2-3
D: .

CDR3: CASSLGGEYEQYF
DNA: TGTGCCAGCAGTTTGGGGGGGGAATACGAGCAGTACTTC
size: .
V: TRBV27
J: TRBJ2-7
D: TRBD2

CDR3: CAWSPQLGNQPQHF
DNA: TGTGCCTGGAGCCCACAGTTAGGCAATCAGCCCCAGCATTTT
size: .
V: TRBV30
J: TRBJ1-5
D: .

CDR3: CASSLGTSPQYF
DNA: TGTGCCAGCAGTTTAGGGACTAGCCCGCAGTACTTC
size: .
V: TRBV27
J: TRBJ2-7
D: TRBD2

CDR3: CASRPGLAGEFYNEQFF
DNA: TGTGCCAGTAGGCCGGGACTAGCGGGAGAATTTTACAATGAGCAGTTCTTC
size: .
V: TRBV19
J: TRBJ2-1
D: TRBD2

CDR3: CASSPPGYGYTF
DNA: TGTGCCAGCAGCCCGCCCGGGTATGGCTACACCTTC
size: .
V: TRBV5-4
J: TRBJ1-2
D: .

CDR3: CASSLLGSNQPQHF
DNA: TGTGCCAGCAGTTTATTGGGGAGCAATCAGCCCCAGCATTTT
size: .
V: TRBV28
J: TRBJ1-5
D: .

CDR3: CASSTNHRGRGTEAFF
DNA: TGTGCCAGCAGCACGAACCACAGGGGGCGAGGGACTGAAGCTTTCTTT
size: few
V: TRBV7-7
J: TRBJ1-1
D: TRBD1

CDR3: CATTPRISGANVLTF
DNA: TGTGCCACCACCCCGAGGATATCTGGGGCCAACGTCCTGACTTTC
size: .
V: TRBV6-6
J: TRBJ2-6
D: .

CDR3: CASRSGAGELFF
DNA: TGTGCCAGCAGGTCCGGGGCCGGGGAGCTGTTTTTT
size: .
V: TRBV28
J: TRBJ2-2
D: .

CDR3: CASSLTGYTEAFF
DNA: TGTGCCAGCAGCTTAACGGGGTACACTGAAGCTTTCTTT
size: .
V: TRBV7-3
J: TRBJ1-1
D: .

CDR3: CASSSQSSTDTQYF
DNA: TGCGCCAGCAGCTCCCAATCTAGCACAGATACGCAGTATTTT
size: .
V: TRBV5-1
J: TRBJ2-3
D: .

CDR3: CAWKGGAASGNTIYF
DNA: TGTGCCTGGAAGGGCGGCGCCGCCTCTGGAAACACCATATATTTT
size: once
V: TRBV30
J: TRBJ1-3
D: .

CDR3: CASSFLADYSYEQYF
DNA: TGTGCCAGCAGTTTTCTAGCGGATTACTCCTACGAGCAGTACTTC
size: .
V: TRBV28
J: TRBJ2-7
D: TRBD2

CDR3: CASSAGGGGKGQPQHF
DNA: TGTGCCAGCAGTGCAGGGGGCGGAGGGAAGGGTCAGCCCCAGCATTTT
size: .
V: TRBV2
J: TRBJ1-5
D: TRBD1

CDR3: CAWGPDPVIQETQYF
DNA: TGTGCCTGGGGCCCCGACCCAGTAATTCAAGAGACCCAGTACTTC
size: .
V: TRBV30
J: TRBJ2-5
D: .

CDR3: CASSIVARVQDRSNQPQHF
DNA: TGTGCCAGTAGTATAGTAGCCAGGGTCCAGGACCGTAGCAATCAGCCCCAGCATTTT
size: once
V: TRBV19
J: TRBJ1-5
D: .

CDR3: CASSSTGQGFYYGYTF
DNA: TGTGCCAGCAGTTCAACTGGACAGGGATTTTACTATGGCTACACCTTC
size: .
V: TRBV28
J: TRBJ1-2
D: TRBD1

CDR3: CASSHDRGVADTQYF
DNA: TGCGCCAGCAGCCACGACAGGGGGGTGGCAGATACGCAGTATTTT
size: .
V: TRBV10-1
J: TRBJ2-3
D: TRBD1

CDR3: CSVVGADTQYF
DNA: TGCAGCGTTGTGGGGGCAGATACGCAGTATTTT
size: once
V: TRBV29-1
J: TRBJ2-3
D: .

CDR3: CASTTGGADTQYF
DNA: TGTGCCAGCACGACGGGAGGAGCAGATACGCAGTATTTT
size: once
V: TRBV7-2
J: TRBJ2-3
D: TRBD2

CDR3: CASSFFVGDRGRETQYF
DNA: TGTGCCAGCAGCTTTTTCGTGGGGGACAGGGGGCGAGAGACCCAGTACTTC
size: .
V: TRBV5-4
J: TRBJ2-5
D: TRBD1

CDR3: CASSWTGNTEAFF
DNA: TGTGCCAGCAGTTGGACTGGGAACACTGAAGCTTTCTTT
size: .
V: TRBV28
J: TRBJ1-1
D: .

CDR3: CASSLGGTSGSVPYEQYF
DNA: TGCGCCAGCAGCTTAGGGGGGACTAGCGGGAGTGTACCCTACGAGCAGTACTTC
size: .
V: TRBV5-1
J: TRBJ2-7
D: TRBD2

CDR3: CASSVSGGNTEAFF
DNA: TGCGCCAGCAGCGTATCAGGGGGGAACACTGAAGCTTTCTTT
size: .
V: TRBV5-1
J: TRBJ1-1
D: TRBD1

CDR3: CASTTGQGGQPQHF
DNA: TGTGCCAGCACTACGGGACAGGGAGGTCAGCCCCAGCATTTT
size: .
V: TRBV6-5
J: TRBJ1-5
D: TRBD1

CDR3: CAWARTGNTEAFF
DNA: TGTGCCTGGGCCCGGACAGGGAACACTGAAGCTTTCTTT
size: .
V: TRBV30
J: TRBJ1-1
D: TRBD1

CDR3: CASKREPNQPQHF
DNA: TGTGCCAGTAAGCGGGAGCCCAATCAGCCCCAGCATTTT
size: .
V: TRBV19
J: TRBJ1-5
D: .

CDR3: CAWSVGRVAFF
DNA: TGTGCCTGGAGTGTGGGGAGGGTTGCTTTCTTT
size: few
V: TRBV30
J: TRBJ1-1
D: .

CDR3: CASTLGQGEGNTIYF
DNA: TGTGCCAGTACCCTGGGACAGGGAGAAGGAAACACCATATATTTT
size: once
V: TRBV19
J: TRBJ1-3
D: TRBD1

CDR3: CASTLGTGRETQYF
DNA: TGCGCCAGCACCTTGGGGACAGGGCGAGAGACCCAGTACTTC
size: .
V: TRBV5-1
J: TRBJ2-5
D: TRBD1

CDR3: CASSPTGGINQPQHF
DNA: TGTGCCAGTAGCCCCACAGGGGGCATCAATCAGCCCCAGCATTTT
size: few
V: TRBV19
J: TRBJ1-5
D: TRBD1

CDR3: CASSESEAEQYF
DNA: TGCGCCAGCAGTGAGTCCGAAGCCGAGCAGTACTTC
size: .
V: TRBV10-1
J: TRBJ2-7
D: .

CDR3: CASSQRRVGTDTQYF
DNA: TGCGCCAGCAGCCAAAGGCGGGTAGGCACAGATACGCAGTATTTT
size: once
V: TRBV4-3
J: TRBJ2-3
D: .

CDR3: CASSWGRTQNTGELFF
DNA: TGTGCCAGCAGCTGGGGGCGGACACAAAACACCGGGGAGCTGTTTTTT
size: .
V: TRBV5-4
J: TRBJ2-2
D: .

CDR3: CASSQQAAGENIQYF
DNA: TGTGCCAGCAGCCAACAGGCAGCGGGAGAAAACATTCAGTACTTC
size: once
V: TRBV9
J: TRBJ2-4
D: TRBD2

CDR3: CSAREVVEQFF
DNA: TGCAGTGCTAGAGAAGTAGTTGAGCAGTTCTTC
size: .
V: TRBV20-1
J: TRBJ2-1
D: .

CDR3: CATSRTGGAGANQPQHF
DNA: TGTGCCACCAGCAGAACCGGGGGGGCGGGGGCTAATCAGCCCCAGCATTTT
size: once
V: TRBV15
J: TRBJ1-5
D: .

CDR3: CASTLAGYNEQFF
DNA: TGCGCCAGCACCTTGGCAGGATACAATGAGCAGTTCTTC
size: .
V: TRBV5-1
J: TRBJ2-1
D: .

CDR3: CASSPRTSGYYEQYF
DNA: TGTGCCAGCAGTCCGCGGACTAGCGGCTACTACGAGCAGTACTTC
size: .
V: TRBV28
J: TRBJ2-7
D: TRBD2

CDR3: CASSPGETQYF
DNA: TGTGCCAGCAGCCCCGGCGAGACCCAGTACTTC
size: .
V: TRBV7-2
J: TRBJ2-5
D: .

CDR3: CASSHTGSSYEQYF
DNA: TGCGCCAGCAGCCATACAGGATCCTCCTACGAGCAGTACTTC
size: .
V: TRBV4-1
J: TRBJ2-7
D: .

CDR3: CASSPGLAGVTQYF
DNA: TGTGCCAGCAGCCCCGGACTAGCGGGAGTTACCCAGTACTTC
size: .
V: TRBV6-5
J: TRBJ2-5
D: TRBD2

CDR3: CASRGGHLATGRYEQYF
DNA: TGTGCCAGCAGAGGGGGACATCTTGCGACAGGGCGGTACGAGCAGTACTTC
size: once
V: TRBV27
J: TRBJ2-7
D: TRBD1

CDR3: CASSTWAENIQYF
DNA: TGTGCCAGCAGTACGTGGGCGGAAAACATTCAGTACTTC
size: .
V: TRBV27
J: TRBJ2-4
D: .

CDR3: CASSISTVAYEQYF
DNA: TGTGCCAGTAGTATCTCGACGGTTGCCTACGAGCAGTACTTC
size: .
V: TRBV19
J: TRBJ2-7
D: .

CDR3: CASSSRRRAQETQYF
DNA: TGTGCCAGTAGCTCCAGGAGGAGGGCCCAAGAGACCCAGTACTTC
size: .
V: TRBV19
J: TRBJ2-5
D: .

CDR3: CASSLGRGSYEQYF
DNA: TGTGCCAGCAGCTTAGGGCGGGGTTCCTACGAGCAGTACTTC
size: .
V: TRBV11-2
J: TRBJ2-7
D: .

CDR3: CASRDTPGQGRQTQYF
DNA: TGTGCCAGCAGGGACACCCCGGGACAGGGGCGACAGACCCAGTACTTC
size: .
V: TRBV28
J: TRBJ2-5
D: TRBD1

CDR3: CAWSLYGTRNQPQHF
DNA: TGTGCCTGGAGTCTATACGGGACTCGCAATCAGCCCCAGCATTTT
size: .
V: TRBV30
J: TRBJ1-5
D: .

CDR3: CASSFPSGAGKGNTEAFF
DNA: TGTGCCAGCAGTTTCCCGTCAGGGGCGGGAAAAGGTAACACTGAAGCTTTCTTT
size: .
V: TRBV11-1
J: TRBJ1-1
D: .